One sample yielded the 2 T cell receptor beta chains listed below, sequenced in a study of T cells after somatic rescue of genetic block. The protocol was immunoSEQ multiplex PCR, while the TCRdb copy is restricted to in-frame clones and leaves out a portion. The repertoire has roughly 67,000 clones, 85% to 95% of them found once; the top ten carry about 2.7%. Sequenced material: peripheral blood mononuclear cells (PBMCs). The origin of the receptors is a middle-aged man.

CDR3 sequence reads: CASSQNSGGTTGELFF. The CDR3 nucleotides read TGTGCCAGCAGCCAGAATAGCGGGGGCACCACCGGGGAGCTGTTTTTT. The chain combines TRBV4-2 with TRBJ2-2, with 9 bases lining up with TRBD2. Germline V CDR1 and CDR2: LGHNA, YNFKEQ. This CDR3 has 16 amino acids. V lost 3 bases to trimming and J lost 4 bases; unmatched junction nucleotides: 6.

In the case of this clone: The conserved phenylalanine or tryptophan is not found at the CDR3 terminus, so this likely reflects a read error. This chain connects TRBV9 to TRBJ1-2; 8 positions agree with TRBD1. J lost 7 bases, V lost 0 bases, and 11 bases had no gene match. Looked up from germline, CDR1 is SGDLS and CDR2 is YYNGEE. This CDR3 has 16 residues. CDR3 amino acids: CASSVEGKGQGVGYTL. DNA of the CDR3: TGTGCCAGCAGCGTAGAGGGGAAAGGACAGGGTGTTGGCTACACCCTC.